Listed below are T cell receptor beta chains from one sample, sequenced in a study of blood T cells in healthy people across ages. TCRdb reanalysed the 5' RACE reads using MiXCR and keeps one entry per CDR3 protein. The table shows 700,000 to 900,000 distinct CDR3 sequences, with roughly 25% occurring only once. Separately, the same data were catalogued under a study of T cells of mothers and their children.

Specimen: blood. The origin of the receptors is a boy younger than 18 in good health. CDR3s include the opening cysteine and the closing phenylalanine or tryptophan. A D gene is named only where the DNA matches it firmly. Clone size is not always given. Where it is, it says once, few, many or a class for expanded clones.

v_call: TRBV29-1
cdr3_length: 12
j_call: TRBJ2-5
d_call: .
clone_size: .
cdr3_nt: TGCAGCGTTGTCGGTGGTGAAGAGACCCAGTACTTC
cdr3_aa: CSVVGGEETQYF

v_call: TRBV29-1
cdr3_length: 14
j_call: TRBJ1-2
d_call: TRBD1
clone_size: .
cdr3_nt: TGCAGCGTTGAAGGAGGGACAGGAAACTATGGCTACACCTTC
cdr3_aa: CSVEGGTGNYGYTF

v_call: TRBV5-1
cdr3_length: 15
j_call: TRBJ2-3
d_call: .
clone_size: .
cdr3_nt: TGCGCCAGCAGTTTGTCTGGGGGGCCCACAGATACGCAGTATTTT
cdr3_aa: CASSLSGGPTDTQYF

v_call: TRBV5-1
cdr3_length: 14
j_call: TRBJ2-2
d_call: .
clone_size: .
cdr3_nt: TGCGCCAGCAGCTTGGGTTCCCAGCCCGGGGAGCTGTTTTTT
cdr3_aa: CASSLGSQPGELFF

v_call: TRBV5-1
cdr3_length: 13
j_call: TRBJ2-1
d_call: .
clone_size: few
cdr3_nt: TGCGCCAGCAGCTTGATCGGAGACAATGAGCAGTTCTTC
cdr3_aa: CASSLIGDNEQFF

v_call: TRBV28
cdr3_length: 16
j_call: TRBJ1-4
d_call: .
clone_size: .
cdr3_nt: TGTGCCAGCAGCAGCCCGGACAGTGCAACTAATGAAAAACTGTTTTTT
cdr3_aa: CASSSPDSATNEKLFF

v_call: TRBV28
cdr3_length: 15
j_call: TRBJ2-5
d_call: TRBD2
clone_size: .
cdr3_nt: TGTGCCAGCGTGGGACTAGCGGGCCCCGGGGAGACCCAGTACTTC
cdr3_aa: CASVGLAGPGETQYF

v_call: TRBV27
cdr3_length: 13
j_call: TRBJ1-2
d_call: .
clone_size: .
cdr3_nt: TGTGCCAGCAGACTTGGGGCTTCCCATGGCTACACCTTC
cdr3_aa: CASRLGASHGYTF

v_call: TRBV3-1
cdr3_length: 14
j_call: TRBJ2-5
d_call: .
clone_size: .
cdr3_nt: TGTGCCAGCAGCGCAGGGGTAGAGGGGGAGACCCAGTACTTC
cdr3_aa: CASSAGVEGETQYF

v_call: TRBV9
cdr3_length: 15
j_call: TRBJ1-2
d_call: .
clone_size: .
cdr3_nt: TGTGCCAGCAGCCCCTTCGAGGGGTGGAACTATGGCTACACCTTC
cdr3_aa: CASSPFEGWNYGYTF

v_call: TRBV19
cdr3_length: 15
j_call: TRBJ1-5
d_call: .
clone_size: few
cdr3_nt: TGTGCCAGTAGGAAGGCAGGGCTGGGCAATCAGCCCCAGCATTTT
cdr3_aa: CASRKAGLGNQPQHF

v_call: TRBV14
cdr3_length: 17
j_call: TRBJ1-4
d_call: TRBD1
clone_size: many
cdr3_nt: TGTGCCAGCAGCCTCAAACCCCCGGGACAGGGGAATGAAAAACTGTTTTTT
cdr3_aa: CASSLKPPGQGNEKLFF

v_call: TRBV12-3/TRBV12-4
cdr3_length: 13
j_call: TRBJ2-1
d_call: .
clone_size: .
cdr3_nt: TGTGCCAGCAGGACCCGTTCTCTCAATGAGCAGTTCTTC
cdr3_aa: CASRTRSLNEQFF

v_call: TRBV20-1
cdr3_length: 16
j_call: TRBJ2-5
d_call: TRBD2
clone_size: .
cdr3_nt: TGCAGTGCCCCCAGCCTAAGCGGGGCATACCAAGAGACCCAGTACTTC
cdr3_aa: CSAPSLSGAYQETQYF

v_call: TRBV24-1
cdr3_length: 14
j_call: TRBJ2-3
d_call: .
clone_size: .
cdr3_nt: TGTGCCACCAGTACCAGACGAACCACAGATACGCAGTATTTT
cdr3_aa: CATSTRRTTDTQYF

v_call: TRBV3-1
cdr3_length: 14
j_call: TRBJ2-3
d_call: .
clone_size: .
cdr3_nt: TGTGCCAGCGGCCCGGGGGGCGAAACAGGTACGCAGTATTTT
cdr3_aa: CASGPGGETGTQYF

v_call: TRBV18
cdr3_length: 16
j_call: TRBJ1-4
d_call: .
clone_size: .
cdr3_nt: TGTGCCAGCTCATTTATTCCGGGATCAACTAATGAAAAACTGTTTTTT
cdr3_aa: CASSFIPGSTNEKLFF

v_call: TRBV7-9
cdr3_length: 13
j_call: TRBJ1-2
d_call: .
clone_size: .
cdr3_nt: TGTGCCAGCAGCTCTTCGGGCGCCCGTCTTCCCACCTTC
cdr3_aa: CASSSSGARLPTF

v_call: TRBV4-1
cdr3_length: 16
j_call: TRBJ2-5
d_call: .
clone_size: .
cdr3_nt: TGCGCCAGCAGCCAAGATAGCGGTCGGGGCCAAGAGACCCAGTACTTC
cdr3_aa: CASSQDSGRGQETQYF

v_call: TRBV29-1
cdr3_length: 13
j_call: TRBJ1-6
d_call: .
clone_size: .
cdr3_nt: TGCAGCGTTGCCTCTTCGGGGGTCTCACCCCTCCACTTT
cdr3_aa: CSVASSGVSPLHF

v_call: TRBV29-1
cdr3_length: 15
j_call: TRBJ1-1
d_call: TRBD1
clone_size: .
cdr3_nt: TGCAGCGTTGAAAAATACGACAGGGAGGACACTGAAGCTTTCTTT
cdr3_aa: CSVEKYDREDTEAFF

v_call: TRBV12-3/TRBV12-4
cdr3_length: 15
j_call: TRBJ2-1
d_call: .
clone_size: few
cdr3_nt: TGTGCCAGCAGTCGCCGGACCAGCGGATACAATGAGCAGTTCTTC
cdr3_aa: CASSRRTSGYNEQFF

v_call: TRBV3-1
cdr3_length: 17
j_call: TRBJ2-3
d_call: .
clone_size: .
cdr3_nt: TGTGCCAGCAGCCTCCAGGGGCTTCAAACCGGCACAGATACGCAGTATTTT
cdr3_aa: CASSLQGLQTGTDTQYF

v_call: TRBV5-1
cdr3_length: 14
j_call: TRBJ2-7
d_call: .
clone_size: few
cdr3_nt: TGCGCCAGCAGGGCTCGGGACACGTCCTACGAGCAGTACTTC
cdr3_aa: CASRARDTSYEQYF

v_call: TRBV28
cdr3_length: 13
j_call: TRBJ2-7
d_call: TRBD1
clone_size: many
cdr3_nt: TGTGCCAGCAGCCCAGGGGGTGCCTACGAGCAGTACTTC
cdr3_aa: CASSPGGAYEQYF

v_call: TRBV20-1
cdr3_length: 12
j_call: TRBJ1-2
d_call: .
clone_size: few
cdr3_nt: TGCAGCCCCGGGCTCCCTACGAAGGGCTACACCTTC
cdr3_aa: CSPGLPTKGYTF

v_call: TRBV6-5
cdr3_length: 14
j_call: TRBJ1-6
d_call: .
clone_size: .
cdr3_nt: TGTGCCAGCAGTTACTCGAGCGAAGTTTCACCCCTCCACTTT
cdr3_aa: CASSYSSEVSPLHF

v_call: TRBV5-1
cdr3_length: 15
j_call: TRBJ2-7
d_call: .
clone_size: .
cdr3_nt: TGCGCCAGCAGCTTGAACGCAGCTGACCCCTACGAGCAGTACTTC
cdr3_aa: CASSLNAADPYEQYF

v_call: TRBV28
cdr3_length: 14
j_call: TRBJ1-2
d_call: .
clone_size: .
cdr3_nt: TGTGCCACCCGAGACCCAGGGGCCTGGGATGGCTACACCTTC
cdr3_aa: CATRDPGAWDGYTF

v_call: TRBV3-1
cdr3_length: 15
j_call: TRBJ2-3
d_call: .
clone_size: .
cdr3_nt: TGTGCCAGCAGCCAATTCAGGGAAAGCACAGATACGCAGTATTTT
cdr3_aa: CASSQFRESTDTQYF

v_call: TRBV7-3
cdr3_length: 15
j_call: TRBJ2-5
d_call: .
clone_size: few
cdr3_nt: TGTGCCAGCAGCTTTGGGGGGGCCGTCCAAGAGACCCAGTACTTC
cdr3_aa: CASSFGGAVQETQYF

v_call: TRBV20-1
cdr3_length: 14
j_call: TRBJ2-7
d_call: .
clone_size: .
cdr3_nt: TGCAGTGCTAGTGGCCGAACTGCTCCCTACGAGCAGTACTTC
cdr3_aa: CSASGRTAPYEQYF

v_call: TRBV4-1
cdr3_length: 15
j_call: TRBJ2-7
d_call: TRBD2
clone_size: few
cdr3_nt: TGCGCCAGCAGCGCAGCGGGGGCTACGACTTACGAGCAGTACTTC
cdr3_aa: CASSAAGATTYEQYF

v_call: TRBV20-1
cdr3_length: 16
j_call: TRBJ2-7
d_call: TRBD2
clone_size: .
cdr3_nt: TGCAGTGCTAGAGATACTAGCGGGTCACCAGGGTACGAGCAGTACTTC
cdr3_aa: CSARDTSGSPGYEQYF

v_call: TRBV12-3/TRBV12-4
cdr3_length: 13
j_call: TRBJ2-5
d_call: .
clone_size: .
cdr3_nt: TGTGCCAGCAGTTGGGGGGCCAGGGAGACCCAGTACTTC
cdr3_aa: CASSWGARETQYF

v_call: TRBV12-3/TRBV12-4
cdr3_length: 14
j_call: TRBJ2-7
d_call: TRBD1
clone_size: few
cdr3_nt: TGTGCCAGCAGAATCGCGGGACAGGGATCCGAGCAGTACTTC
cdr3_aa: CASRIAGQGSEQYF

v_call: TRBV5-1
cdr3_length: 14
j_call: TRBJ1-4
d_call: .
clone_size: .
cdr3_nt: TGCGCCAGCAGCGCAGAAGTAACTAATGAAAAACTGTTTTTT
cdr3_aa: CASSAEVTNEKLFF

v_call: TRBV14
cdr3_length: 14
j_call: TRBJ2-2
d_call: .
clone_size: few
cdr3_nt: TGTGCCAGCAGCCCTTACCCCTACACCGGGGAGCTGTTTTTT
cdr3_aa: CASSPYPYTGELFF

v_call: TRBV29-1
cdr3_length: 19
j_call: TRBJ2-3
d_call: TRBD2
clone_size: .
cdr3_nt: TGCAGCGTTGAACAGGGGATGATAGCGGGGGGGCCCTTCACAGATACGCAGTATTTT
cdr3_aa: CSVEQGMIAGGPFTDTQYF

v_call: TRBV7-9
cdr3_length: 12
j_call: TRBJ1-1
d_call: TRBD1
clone_size: once
cdr3_nt: TGTGCCAGCAGCTCAGGGGGAACAGGAGCTTTCTTT
cdr3_aa: CASSSGGTGAFF

v_call: TRBV5-1
cdr3_length: 13
j_call: TRBJ2-2
d_call: .
clone_size: .
cdr3_nt: TGCGCCAGCAGCTACCCACAAACCGGGGAGCTGTTTTTT
cdr3_aa: CASSYPQTGELFF

v_call: TRBV7-6
cdr3_length: 19
j_call: TRBJ2-5
d_call: TRBD2
clone_size: few
cdr3_nt: TGTGCCAGCAGCTTAGCGCCCCAGGCTAGCGGAACATACCAAGAGACCCAGTACTTC
cdr3_aa: CASSLAPQASGTYQETQYF

v_call: TRBV4-1
cdr3_length: 17
j_call: TRBJ2-2
d_call: .
clone_size: .
cdr3_nt: TGCGCCAGCAGCCAATATGCCGGAGATTGGGGGTCTGGGGAGCTGTTTTTT
cdr3_aa: CASSQYAGDWGSGELFF

v_call: TRBV15
cdr3_length: 14
j_call: TRBJ1-2
d_call: .
clone_size: .
cdr3_nt: TGTGCCACCAGCATCGGGAAATCTAACTATGGCTACACCTTC
cdr3_aa: CATSIGKSNYGYTF

v_call: TRBV7-8
cdr3_length: 20
j_call: TRBJ2-3
d_call: .
clone_size: .
cdr3_nt: TGTGCCAGCAGCTTAGTGCCGGGGGGTAGGGGGGGAGGTCTCGCAGATACGCAGTATTTT
cdr3_aa: CASSLVPGGRGGGLADTQYF

v_call: TRBV3-1
cdr3_length: 13
j_call: TRBJ1-2
d_call: .
clone_size: .
cdr3_nt: TGTGCCAGCAGCCAACTTGACAGCTATGGCTACACCTTC
cdr3_aa: CASSQLDSYGYTF

v_call: TRBV11-2
cdr3_length: 15
j_call: TRBJ1-1
d_call: .
clone_size: .
cdr3_nt: TGTGCCAGCAGCGGGGGGGGATTACCTTCCACTGAAGCTTTCTTT
cdr3_aa: CASSGGGLPSTEAFF

v_call: TRBV24-1
cdr3_length: 13
j_call: TRBJ2-1
d_call: .
clone_size: .
cdr3_nt: TGTGCCACCAGTGATTCGGTGGGTGGTGAGCAGTTCTTC
cdr3_aa: CATSDSVGGEQFF

v_call: TRBV7-2
cdr3_length: 13
j_call: TRBJ2-5
d_call: .
clone_size: few
cdr3_nt: TGTGCCAGCAGCTACCAGAACCAAGAGACCCAGTACTTC
cdr3_aa: CASSYQNQETQYF

v_call: TRBV12-3/TRBV12-4
cdr3_length: 16
j_call: TRBJ2-1
d_call: TRBD2
clone_size: few
cdr3_nt: TGTGCCAGCAGTTTAAGGGGCGGGGGGGCATTCAATGAGCAGTTCTTC
cdr3_aa: CASSLRGGGAFNEQFF

v_call: TRBV14
cdr3_length: 16
j_call: TRBJ2-2
d_call: TRBD1
clone_size: .
cdr3_nt: TGTGCCAGCAGCTCTATCGACAGGGTTCACACCGGGGAGCTGTTTTTT
cdr3_aa: CASSSIDRVHTGELFF

v_call: TRBV29-1
cdr3_length: 14
j_call: TRBJ1-1
d_call: TRBD1
clone_size: .
cdr3_nt: TGCAGCGTTGACCAGACAGGGGCTGGCGCTGAAGCTTTCTTT
cdr3_aa: CSVDQTGAGAEAFF

v_call: TRBV19
cdr3_length: 14
j_call: TRBJ2-3
d_call: .
clone_size: .
cdr3_nt: TGTGCCAGTAGTATCACCAGACGGATAGATACGCAGTATTTT
cdr3_aa: CASSITRRIDTQYF

v_call: TRBV6-5
cdr3_length: 13
j_call: TRBJ2-3
d_call: .
clone_size: .
cdr3_nt: TGTGCCAGCGGTCCTAGCGCATGGGATACGCAGTATTTT
cdr3_aa: CASGPSAWDTQYF

v_call: TRBV12-3/TRBV12-4
cdr3_length: 14
j_call: TRBJ1-2
d_call: TRBD1
clone_size: .
cdr3_nt: TGTGCCAGCAGTTCGTCGGGACAGGGTTATGGCTACACCTTC
cdr3_aa: CASSSSGQGYGYTF